These 5 T cell receptor beta chains came from one sample sequenced in a study of control samples from healthy donors and cancer patients (TCRdb year 2020). Library creation used the immunoSEQ multiplex PCR assay. Sourced from immuneACCESS, this table was stored by TCRdb with only in-frame sequences that have V and J called. A share of the clones is absent; for the studies checked, an unresolved V gene accounts for under half, and the remainder has no known explanation. In this sample the table shows about 410,000 clones, 80% to 95% of which occur a single time. In total, the top ten clones hold more than 6% of the sample. The sequencing input was PBMCs. The source is a middle-aged man with head and neck cancer.

The chain joins TRBV7-2 to TRBJ2-7; D ambiguous. The CDR3 spans 14 residues. V was pared by 1 base and J by 0 bases, with 7 bases between. Per germline, CDR1 SGHTA and CDR2 FQGNSA. The CDR3 coding sequence is TGTGCCAGCAGCTTAGTTACAAGCTCCTACGAGCAGTACTTC. Amino acid sequence: CASSLVTSSYEQYF.

V and J are TRBV6-5 and TRBJ2-7; no clear D gene. The CDR3 covers 11 residues. V was pared by 3 bases and J by 5 bases, with 5 bases between. The germline CDR1 and CDR2 sequences are MNHEY and SVGAGI. The CDR3 region has the DNA TGTGCCAGCAGTTATCATAACGAGCAGTACTTC. It specifies CASSYHNEQYF.

The chain employs TRBV4-2 and TRBJ2-7, with 9 bases lining up with TRBD2. Trimming at V came to 0 bases and at J to 6 bases, leaving 6 bases not matched to a gene. CDR3 size: 15 residues. In germline, CDR1 is LGHNA, CDR2 YNFKEQ. The CDR3 DNA reads TGTGCCAGCAGCCAAGAGACTAGCGGCTCCGGCGAGCAGTACTTC. This translates into CASSQETSGSGEQYF.

This clone was seen a single time. The V and J genes are TRBV7-3 and TRBJ2-7; 7 bases fit TRBD1. This CDR3 spans 13 amino acids. V shed 3 bases, J shed 3 bases, and the junction held 2 bases outside the gene matches. The V gene's germline CDR1 is SGHTA and CDR2 FQGTGA. The chain's CDR3 is CASSFDRDYEQYF. The DNA for the CDR3 is TGTGCCAGCAGCTTCGACAGGGACTACGAGCAGTACTTC.

This clone was seen more than once but under ten times. The V call is TRBV2, the J call TRBJ1-5; tentatively, D is TRBD1 (6 bases). The V end was cut by 8 bases, the J end by 3 bases, with 11 bases between. The germline V gene encodes CDR1 SNHLY and CDR2 FYNNEI. This CDR3 is 13 amino acids long. The CDR3 nucleotides read TGTGCCAGCGGAGGACAGTTCAATCAGCCCCAGCATTTT. Translated: CASGGQFNQPQHF.